This passage covers 27 T cell receptor beta chains from one sample sequenced in a study of metastatic and nonmetastatic thyroid tumors (dated by TCRdb to 2020 to 2022). The method was PCR. Sequencer: Illumina HiSeq 4000. TCRdb trimmed public reads at Q25 via fastp, called clones via MiXCR and kept in-frame beta chains. This sample gives 35,000 to 50,000 clones in total; less than 35% of them show up just once. Around 9.6% of the sample goes to the ten largest clones. Before undergoing thyroid surgery, none of the patients had been given any kind of treatment. Sequenced: blood. The source of these receptors is a male donor with papillary thyroid cancer or a benign thyroid nodule (not recorded which). Some clones in this sample may be carry-over from other donors' samples.

This clone appeared many times. The CDR3 sequence: CASSLRGRSETQYF. The DNA for the CDR3 is TGTGCCAGCAGTTTAAGGGGGAGGTCGGAGACCCAGTACTTC. The chain employs TRBV12-3 or TRBV12-4 and TRBJ2-5; the D call may be TRBD1 or TRBD2 (6 bases each). The CDR3 has 14 residues. Trimming took 2 bases from V and 5 from J, leaving 12 bases between them.

This clone was counted between two and nine times. The CDR3 end shows no conserved phenylalanine or tryptophan, and so a read error is likely. The chain combines TRBV12-3 or TRBV12-4 with TRBJ2-2; 11 bases align to TRBD1. This CDR3 contains 15 residues. The CDR3, as DNA: TGTGCCAGCAGTCCATGGACAGGGGGCACCGTGGAGCTGTTTTCT. It specifies CASSPWTGGTVELFS.

A single count supports this clone. The chain couples TRBV7-9 to TRBJ1-2, with D unclear. Germline-derived CDR1 and CDR2 are SEHNR and FQNEAQ (reference sequence). V shed 3 bases and J shed 0 bases, with 8 bases lying between them. CDR3 size: 14 residues. CDR3 protein: CASSLIVANYGYTF. CDR3 sequence (DNA): TGTGCCAGCAGCTTGATTGTGGCTAACTATGGCTACACCTTC. The full variable domain, in which reference TRBV7-9 and TRBJ1-2 provide the parts outside the CDR3, is DTGVSQNPRHKITKRGQNVTFRCDPISEHNRLYWYRQTLGQGPEFLTYFQNEAQLEKSRLLSDRFSAERPKGSFSTLEIQRTEQGDSAMYLCASSLIVANYGYTFGSGTRLTVV.

The chain links TRBV19 to TRBJ2-2; D may be TRBD1 (6 bases). The CDR3 is 17 amino acids. V was pared by 6 bases and J by 0 bases, with 17 bases between. Germline lookup yields CDR1 LNHDA and CDR2 SQIVND (reference sequence). CDR3 sequence reads: CASRGSGTPANTGELFF. CDR3 nucleotides: TGTGCCAGTAGGGGGTCGGGGACACCGGCGAACACCGGGGAGCTGTTTTTT.

This chain links TRBV28 with TRBJ2-2, with a tentative D call TRBD2 (6 bases). V lost 4 bases to trimming and J lost 6 bases, with 21 bases between them. This CDR3 is 17 amino acids long. The germline V gene encodes CDR1 MDHEN and CDR2 SYDVKM. The CDR3 sequence is CASSSPRLRGAAGELFF. DNA for the CDR3: TGTGCCAGCAGTTCCCCGAGGTTGCGGGGAGCGGCCGGGGAGCTGTTTTTT.

The chain joins TRBV12-3 or TRBV12-4 to TRBJ1-2, with 12 bases that match TRBD1. This CDR3 region has 15 residues. The J segment lost 10 bases and the V segment lost 5 bases, leaving 11 bases of the junction unmatched. CDR3 coding DNA: TGTGCCAGCAGTCAAGCCGGGACAGGGGGCCTGGCCTACACCTTC. The encoded protein is CASSQAGTGGLAYTF.

The sample holds a few counts of this clone. The J gene is TRBJ2-3, the V gene TRBV12-3 or TRBV12-4, with TRBD1 identical over 11 bases. The CDR3 runs to 15 residues. With 8 bases clipped from V and 6 bases from J, the junction kept 10 bases outside the gene matches. The CDR3 spells CASCLGQGDADTQYF. The CDR3 bases are TGTGCCAGCTGCCTGGGACAGGGGGACGCTGATACGCAGTATTTT.

This clone showed up many times. The chain carries TRBV20-1 and TRBJ2-1; D is undetermined. The germline V gene encodes CDR1 DFQATT and CDR2 SNEGSKA (reference sequence). V was trimmed by 5 bases and J by 3 bases, leaving 14 bases between them. CDR3 length equals 14 residues. CDR3 region: CSALSWRNYNEQFF. In nucleotides, the CDR3 is TGCAGTGCTCTTTCCTGGCGAAACTACAATGAGCAGTTCTTC.

This clone was recorded many times. The V gene is TRBV27, the J gene TRBJ2-2; no clear D. The V and J ends lost 5 bases and 6 bases respectively, with 4 bases between them. Germline values: CDR1 MNHEY, CDR2 SMNVEV (reference sequence). CDR3 length: 11 residues. Written as DNA, the CDR3 is TGTGCCAGCAGTAAATCCGGGGAGCTGTTTTTT. It translates to CASSKSGELFF.

This clone was found many times. V gene TRBV6-1 combines with J gene TRBJ2-5, with TRBD2 identical over 8 bases. CDR1 and CDR2 (germline): MNHNS, SASEGT. The CDR3 is 15 residues long. V dropped 7 bases and J dropped 4; count of bases not matched to a gene: 11. DNA of the CDR3: TGTGCCAGCATCGCCAGCGGGAGTTTGGGAGAGACCCAGTACTTC. It encodes CASIASGSLGETQYF.

This clone was seen a few times. This clone may be a read error of a much larger clone one base away. This chain uses TRBV6-5 with TRBJ2-5; D not resolved. Germline V gives CDR1 MNHEY, CDR2 SVGAGI. The CDR3 runs to 16 residues. Trimming left V 2 bases short and J 0 bases short, with 13 bases between. CDR3 in amino acids: CASSYEVNTDQETQYF. The DNA for the CDR3 is TGTGCCAGCAGTTACGAGGTGAACACCGACCAAGAGACCCAGTACTTC.

This clone was seen ten or more times. V usage is TRBV6-4 and J usage is TRBJ2-3, with D unclear. This CDR3 has 15 amino acids. Germline V gene data show CDR1 as MRHNA and CDR2 as SNTAGT. Trimming stripped 2 bases from V and 4 bases from J, with 13 bases between. Written as DNA, the CDR3 is TGTGCCAGCAGTGACGCGGCCTCTGGAGCAGATACGCAGTATTTT. This encodes CASSDAASGADTQYF.

This clone appeared a single time. The rearrangement links TRBV27 to TRBJ2-7; tentatively, D is TRBD2 (5 bases). V lost 5 bases, J lost 0 bases, and 11 bases lay in between. Germline V CDR1 and CDR2: MNHEY, SMNVEV (reference sequence). This CDR3 has 14 amino acids. Here the CDR3 reads CASSIRLSSYEQYF. CDR3 coding DNA: TGTGCCAGCAGTATTCGACTAAGCTCCTACGAGCAGTACTTC.

The V and J genes are TRBV11-2 and TRBJ2-7; D is unresolved. The CDR3 loop spans 15 amino acids. Trimming shortened V by 0 bases and J by 2 bases, and 11 bases separated the two germline ends. CDR1 is SGHAT and CDR2 is FQNNGV in the germline V gene. CDR3 loop: CASSLESVIPYEQYF. The CDR3 bases are TGTGCCAGCAGCTTAGAGTCAGTGATCCCCTACGAGCAGTACTTC.

This clone was counted many times. This chain uses TRBV7-9 with TRBJ1-4; no definite D call. V lost 3 bases to trimming and J lost 4 bases, with 6 bases between them. The CDR3 loop spans 13 amino acids. Germline V gives CDR1 SEHNR, CDR2 FQNEAQ (reference sequence). The CDR3, as DNA: TGTGCCAGCAGCTTCCGTGGTAATGAAAAACTGTTTTTT. It encodes CASSFRGNEKLFF.

This clone was detected ten times or more. The chain couples TRBV20-1 to TRBJ1-1; 7 bases are shared with TRBD1. Losses at the gene ends were 0 bases for V and 1 base for J; bases not matched to a gene: 8. Germline values: CDR1 DFQATT, CDR2 SNEGSKA (reference sequence). The CDR3 has 16 amino acids. CDR3 nucleotide sequence: TGCAGTGCTAGAGATTTCGGGCGACAGGGGAACACTGAAGCTTTCTTT. This gives the protein CSARDFGRQGNTEAFF.

The genes are TRBV11-2 and TRBJ2-7, with 9 bases aligning to TRBD1. The CDR3 length is 15 residues. From germline, CDR1 is SGHAT and CDR2 FQNNGV. Germline trimming cut 4 bases from V and 4 bases from J; bases unmatched to any gene: 8. The CDR3 DNA is TGTGCCAGCAGCTCACGCCAGGGACAGGGTTACGAGCAGTACTTC. Translating gives CASSSRQGQGYEQYF.

This clone has only a few counts. This chain joins TRBV28 and TRBJ1-6, with D perhaps matching TRBD1 (5 bases). The V end was cut by 4 bases, the J end by 6 bases, with 19 bases between. The CDR3 length is 17 residues. CDR1 and CDR2 (germline): MDHEN, SYDVKM. The CDR3 nucleotides read TGTGCCAGCAGTTCCCCAGGGTGGGGGACCTCTAATTCACCCCTCCACTTT. This sequence encodes CASSSPGWGTSNSPLHF.

This clone was observed once. The chain couples TRBV4-1 to TRBJ1-4, with D tentatively TRBD1 (6 bases). In germline, CDR1 is MGHRA, CDR2 YSYEKL. The V end lost 3 bases, the J end lost 6 bases, and 20 bases lay between the germline ends. This CDR3 is 17 amino acids long. CDR3 sequence (DNA): TGCGCCAGCAGCCAGGGGGGGGGAAACAGGGCGGATGAAAAACTGTTTTTT. Amino acid sequence: CASSQGGGNRADEKLFF.

This clone was counted only a few times. The junction differs from germline at one of its ends, possibly a read error. CDR3 region: CASIEEGSGRETQYF. The CDR3 nucleotides are TGTGCCAGCATTGAAGAAGGTAGCGGGAGAGAGACCCAGTACTTC. J is TRBJ2-5 and V is TRBV6-1; 9 bases align to TRBD2. CDR1 MNHNS and CDR2 SASEGT come from the germline V gene. The CDR3 loop spans 15 amino acids.

This clone was counted at least ten times. The rearrangement uses TRBV11-2 and TRBJ2-1; D may match TRBD1 or TRBD2 (5 bases each). There are 15 residues in the CDR3. Trimming took off 1 base at V and 5 bases at J, with 12 bases between the two ends. Germline CDR1 is SGHAT and CDR2 is FQNNGV. The CDR3 is CASSLGPGTHNEQFF. The CDR3, as DNA: TGTGCCAGCAGCTTAGGGCCAGGGACCCACAATGAGCAGTTCTTC.

The rearrangement joins TRBV19 to TRBJ1-5; D unclear. The CDR3 runs 20 residues. Germline-derived CDR1 and CDR2 are LNHDA and SQIVND (reference sequence). V shed 1 base and J shed 5 bases, with 27 bases lying between them. The CDR3 reads CASSIAPGRALSVWDQPQHF. The CDR3 nucleotides read TGTGCCAGTAGTATAGCCCCCGGGAGGGCGTTATCCGTCTGGGATCAGCCCCAGCATTTT.

This clone was detected once. The chain is built from TRBV4-3 and TRBJ1-1, with D hard to call. The CDR3 extends over 13 amino acids. Trimming stripped 0 bases from V and 8 bases from J, with 10 bases between. Germline CDR1 is LGHNA and CDR2 is YSLEER. The CDR3 DNA is TGCGCCAGCAGCCAAGAACCCGGGTACGAAGCTTTCTTT. Protein: CASSQEPGYEAFF.

The chain carries TRBV11-3 and TRBJ2-5, with a possible D match to TRBD2 (5 bases). Germline loops: CDR1 SGHNT, CDR2 YENEEA. This CDR3 region has 15 residues. Trimming removed 1 base from V and 5 bases from J, with 14 bases in between. The CDR3 nucleotides read TGTGCCAGCAGCTTAGGATCGGGTGAGCGGGAGACCCAGTACTTC. Translation gives CASSLGSGERETQYF.

This clone was counted only a few times. The chain uses TRBV28 and TRBJ2-7; 9 bases match TRBD2. Losses at the gene ends were 3 bases for V and 10 bases for J; bases not matched to a gene: 7. Germline CDR1 reads MDHEN; CDR2 reads SYDVKM. This CDR3 region has 13 residues. DNA for the CDR3: TGTGCCAGCAGTTTCCGAGCGGGAGGCAATCAGTACTTC. This sequence encodes CASSFRAGGNQYF.

This clone turned up a few times. A much more abundant neighbour one base away suggests this may be a read error. Additional DNA sequences in this sample encode the identical CDR3. The chain uses TRBV5-4 and TRBJ2-5, with 7 positions matching TRBD1. CDR3 length: 15 amino acids. V lost 4 bases, J lost 5 bases, and 11 bases stayed unmatched. Looked up from germline, CDR1 is SGHNT and CDR2 is YYREEE (reference sequence). The CDR3 reads CASSHAGGRVETQYF. For the CDR3, the DNA is TGTGCCAGCAGCCACGCAGGGGGACGGGTGGAGACCCAGTACTTC. Together with reference TRBV5-4 and TRBJ2-5, the CDR3 gives the full variable domain: ETGVTQSPTHLIKTRGQQVTLRCSSQSGHNTVSWYQQALGQGPQFIFQYYREEENGRGNFPPRFSGLQFPNYSSELNVNALELDDSALYLCASSHAGGRVETQYFGPGTRLLVL.

The genes are TRBV20-1 and TRBJ2-5; a possible D gene is TRBD2 (6 bases). Trimming removed 3 bases at V and 2 bases at J, with 13 bases between. The V gene's germline CDR1 is DFQATT and CDR2 SNEGSKA (reference sequence). This CDR3 has 14 amino acids. The CDR3 spells CSARCASGQETQYF. The CDR3 DNA sequence: TGCAGTGCTAGGTGCGCAAGCGGGCAAGAGACCCAGTACTTC.